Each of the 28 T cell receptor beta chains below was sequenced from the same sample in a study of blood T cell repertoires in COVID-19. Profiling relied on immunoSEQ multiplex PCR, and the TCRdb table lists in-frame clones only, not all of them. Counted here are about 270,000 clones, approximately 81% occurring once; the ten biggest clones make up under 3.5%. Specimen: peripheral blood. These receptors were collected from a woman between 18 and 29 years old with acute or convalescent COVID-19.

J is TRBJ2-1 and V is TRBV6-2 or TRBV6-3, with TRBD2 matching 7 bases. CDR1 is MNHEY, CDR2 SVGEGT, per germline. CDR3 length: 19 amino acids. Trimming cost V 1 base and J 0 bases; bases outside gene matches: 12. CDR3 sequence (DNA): TGTGCCAGCAGTTACTGGACTAGTATGGTACTCAGCTCCTACAATGAGCAGTTCTTC. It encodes CASSYWTSMVLSSYNEQFF.

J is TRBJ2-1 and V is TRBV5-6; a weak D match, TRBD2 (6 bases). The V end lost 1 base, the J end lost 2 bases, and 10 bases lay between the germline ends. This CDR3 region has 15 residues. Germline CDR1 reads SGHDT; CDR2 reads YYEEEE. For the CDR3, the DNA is TGTGCCAGCAGCTTGCTGACGGGAGCCTACAATGAGCAGTTCTTC. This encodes CASSLLTGAYNEQFF.

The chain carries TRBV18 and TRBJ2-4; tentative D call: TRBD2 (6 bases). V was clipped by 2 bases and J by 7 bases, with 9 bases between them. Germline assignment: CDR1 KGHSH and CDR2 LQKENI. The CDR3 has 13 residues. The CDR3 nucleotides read TGTGCCAGCTCACCAGGGGGGTTGAACATTCAGTACTTC. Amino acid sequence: CASSPGGLNIQYF.

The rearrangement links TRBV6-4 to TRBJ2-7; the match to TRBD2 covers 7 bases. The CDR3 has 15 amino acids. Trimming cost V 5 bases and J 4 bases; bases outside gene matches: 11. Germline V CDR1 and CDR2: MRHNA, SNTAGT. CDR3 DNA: TGTGCCAGCAGTCGGGGCGGCGGGAGTAGGTACGAGCAGTACTTC. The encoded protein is CASSRGGGSRYEQYF.

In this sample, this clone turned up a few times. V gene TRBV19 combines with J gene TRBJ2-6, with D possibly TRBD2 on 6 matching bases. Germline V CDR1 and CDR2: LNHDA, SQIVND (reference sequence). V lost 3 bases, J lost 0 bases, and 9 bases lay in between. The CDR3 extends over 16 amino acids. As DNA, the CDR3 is TGTGCCAGTAGTATGGGACTGATCTCTGGGGCCAACGTCCTGACTTTC. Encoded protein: CASSMGLISGANVLTF. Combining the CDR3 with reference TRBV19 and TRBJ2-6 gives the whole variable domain DGGITQSPKYLFRKEGQNVTLSCEQNLNHDAMYWYRQDPGQGLRLIYYSQIVNDFQKGDIAEGYSVSREKKESFPLTVTSAQKNPTAFYLCASSMGLISGANVLTFGAGSRLTVL.

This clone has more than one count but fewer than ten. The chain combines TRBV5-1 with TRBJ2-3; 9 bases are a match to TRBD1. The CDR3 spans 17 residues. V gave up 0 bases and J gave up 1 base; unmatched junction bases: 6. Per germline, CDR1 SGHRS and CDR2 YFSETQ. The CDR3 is CASSLVGQGLGTDTQYF. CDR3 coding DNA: TGCGCCAGCAGCTTGGTGGGACAGGGCTTGGGCACAGATACGCAGTATTTT. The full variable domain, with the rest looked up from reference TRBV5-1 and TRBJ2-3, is KAGVTQTPRYLIKTRGQQVTLSCSPISGHRSVSWYQQTPGQGLQFLFEYFSETQRNKGNFPGRFSGRQFSNSRSEMNVSTLELGDSALYLCASSLVGQGLGTDTQYFGPGTRLTVL.

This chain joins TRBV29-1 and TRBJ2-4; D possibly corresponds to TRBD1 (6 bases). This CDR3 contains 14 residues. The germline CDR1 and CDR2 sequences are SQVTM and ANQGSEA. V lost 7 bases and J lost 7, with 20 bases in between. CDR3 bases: TGCAGCGCCTATGGCTGGCAGGGGTACAACATTCAGTACTTC. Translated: CSAYGWQGYNIQYF.

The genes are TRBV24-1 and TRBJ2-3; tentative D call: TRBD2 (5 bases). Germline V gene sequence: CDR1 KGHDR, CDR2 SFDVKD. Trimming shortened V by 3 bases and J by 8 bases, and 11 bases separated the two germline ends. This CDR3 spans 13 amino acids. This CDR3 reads CATSDPDSFTQYF. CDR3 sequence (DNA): TGTGCCACCAGTGATCCGGACTCTTTTACGCAGTATTTT.

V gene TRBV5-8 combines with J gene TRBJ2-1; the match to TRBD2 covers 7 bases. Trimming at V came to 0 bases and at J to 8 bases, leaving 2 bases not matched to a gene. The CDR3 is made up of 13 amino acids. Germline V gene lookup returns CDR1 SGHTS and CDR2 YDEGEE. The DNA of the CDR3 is TGTGCCAGCAGCTTGGATCTAGCGGATGAGCAGTTCTTC. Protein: CASSLDLADEQFF.

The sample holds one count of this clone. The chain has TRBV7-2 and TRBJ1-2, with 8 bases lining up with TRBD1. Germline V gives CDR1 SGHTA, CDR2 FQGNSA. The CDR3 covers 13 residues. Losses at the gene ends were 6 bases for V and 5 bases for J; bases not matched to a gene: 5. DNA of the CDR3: TGTGCCAGCAGGTTTACAGGGGGATATGGCTACACCTTC. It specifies CASRFTGGYGYTF.

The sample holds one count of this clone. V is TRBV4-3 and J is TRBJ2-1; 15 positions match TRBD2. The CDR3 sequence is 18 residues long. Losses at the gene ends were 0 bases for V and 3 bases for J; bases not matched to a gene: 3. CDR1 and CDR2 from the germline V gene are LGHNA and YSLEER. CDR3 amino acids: CASSQDGLAGGLYNEQFF. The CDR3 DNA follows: TGCGCCAGCAGCCAAGATGGACTAGCGGGAGGGCTCTACAATGAGCAGTTCTTC.

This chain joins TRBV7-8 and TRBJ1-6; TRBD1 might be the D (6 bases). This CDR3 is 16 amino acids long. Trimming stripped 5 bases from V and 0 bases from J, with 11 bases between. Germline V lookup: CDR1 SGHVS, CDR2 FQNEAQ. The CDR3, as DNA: TGTGCCAGCAGCCCCCAGGGGAACTCCTATAATTCACCCCTCCACTTT. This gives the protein CASSPQGNSYNSPLHF.

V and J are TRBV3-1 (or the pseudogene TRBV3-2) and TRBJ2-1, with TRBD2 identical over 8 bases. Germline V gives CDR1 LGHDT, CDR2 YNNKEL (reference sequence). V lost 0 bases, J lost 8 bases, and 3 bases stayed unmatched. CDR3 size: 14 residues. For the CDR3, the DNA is TGTGCCAGCAGCCAAGACGGCGGGAGGTATGAGCAGTTCTTC. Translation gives CASSQDGGRYEQFF.

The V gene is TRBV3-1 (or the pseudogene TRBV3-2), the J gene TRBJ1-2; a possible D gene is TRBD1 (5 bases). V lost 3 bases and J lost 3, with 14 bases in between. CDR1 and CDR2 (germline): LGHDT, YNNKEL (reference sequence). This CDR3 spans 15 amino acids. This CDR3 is CASSQTATDHYGYTF. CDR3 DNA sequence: TGTGCCAGCAGCCAGACAGCGACCGACCACTATGGCTACACCTTC.

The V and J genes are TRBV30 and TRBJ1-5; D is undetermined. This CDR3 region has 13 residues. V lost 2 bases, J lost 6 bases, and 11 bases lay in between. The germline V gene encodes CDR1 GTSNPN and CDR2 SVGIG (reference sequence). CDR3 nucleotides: TGTGCCTGGAGTACCGACGAGGGTCAGCCCCAGCATTTT. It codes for CAWSTDEGQPQHF. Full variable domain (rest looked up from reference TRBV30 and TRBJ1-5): SQTIHQWPATLVQPVGSPLSLECTVEGTSNPNLYWYRQAAGRGLQLLFYSVGIGQISSEVPQNLSASRPQDRQFILSSKKLLLSDSGFYLCAWSTDEGQPQHFGDGTRLSIL.

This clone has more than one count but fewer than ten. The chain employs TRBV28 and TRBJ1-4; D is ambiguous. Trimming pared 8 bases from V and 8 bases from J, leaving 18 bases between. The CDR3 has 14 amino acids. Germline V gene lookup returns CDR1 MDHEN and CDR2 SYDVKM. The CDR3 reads CASGTAGKSEKLFF. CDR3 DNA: TGTGCCAGCGGAACCGCGGGGAAAAGCGAAAAACTGTTTTTT.

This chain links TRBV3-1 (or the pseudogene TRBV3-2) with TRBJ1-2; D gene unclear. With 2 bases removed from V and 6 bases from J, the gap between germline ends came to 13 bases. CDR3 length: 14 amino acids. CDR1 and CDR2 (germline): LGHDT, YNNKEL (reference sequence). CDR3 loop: CASSQPGDRDGYTF. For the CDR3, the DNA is TGTGCCAGCAGCCAACCGGGAGACCGGGATGGCTACACCTTC.

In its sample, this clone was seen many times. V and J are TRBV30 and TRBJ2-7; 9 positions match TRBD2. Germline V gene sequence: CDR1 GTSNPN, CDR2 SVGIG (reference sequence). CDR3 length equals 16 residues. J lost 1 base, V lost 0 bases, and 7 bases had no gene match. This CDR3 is CAWSVVGLALSYEQYF. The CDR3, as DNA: TGTGCCTGGAGTGTAGTGGGACTAGCACTATCCTACGAGCAGTACTTC.

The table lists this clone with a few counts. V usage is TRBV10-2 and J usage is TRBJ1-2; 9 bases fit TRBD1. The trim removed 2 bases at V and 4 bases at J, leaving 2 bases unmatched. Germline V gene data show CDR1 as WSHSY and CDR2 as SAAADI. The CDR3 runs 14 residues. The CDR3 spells CASSEQGQGYGYTF. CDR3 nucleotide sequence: TGCGCCAGCAGTGAGCAGGGACAGGGCTATGGCTACACCTTC.

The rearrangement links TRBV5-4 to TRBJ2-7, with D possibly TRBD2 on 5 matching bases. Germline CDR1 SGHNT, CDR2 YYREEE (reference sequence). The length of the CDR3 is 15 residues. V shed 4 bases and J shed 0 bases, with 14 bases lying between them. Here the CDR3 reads CASSPVSDPSYEQYF. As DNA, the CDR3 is TGTGCCAGCAGCCCCGTTAGCGACCCCTCCTACGAGCAGTACTTC.

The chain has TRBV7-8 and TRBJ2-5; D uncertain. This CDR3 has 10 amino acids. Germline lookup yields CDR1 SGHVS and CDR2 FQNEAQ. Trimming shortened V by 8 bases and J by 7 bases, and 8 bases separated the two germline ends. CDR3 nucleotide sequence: TGTGCCAGCCGCCCGGGGACCCAGTACTTC. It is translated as CASRPGTQYF.

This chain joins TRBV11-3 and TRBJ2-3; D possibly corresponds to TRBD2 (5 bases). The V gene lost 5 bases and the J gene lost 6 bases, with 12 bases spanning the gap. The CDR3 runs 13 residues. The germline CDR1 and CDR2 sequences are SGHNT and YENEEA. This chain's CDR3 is CASSPTRWDTQYF. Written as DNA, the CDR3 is TGTGCCAGCAGCCCAACTAGATGGGATACGCAGTATTTT.

The CDR3 DNA reads TGTGCCAGCAGCTTATCGGCAGGAGGGTCTCTAAACACCATATATTTT. It codes for CASSLSAGGSLNTIYF. V and J are TRBV7-2 and TRBJ1-3; no reliable D call. V shed 2 bases and J shed 6 bases, with 17 bases lying between them. The germline V gene encodes CDR1 SGHTA and CDR2 FQGNSA. The CDR3 is 16 residues long.

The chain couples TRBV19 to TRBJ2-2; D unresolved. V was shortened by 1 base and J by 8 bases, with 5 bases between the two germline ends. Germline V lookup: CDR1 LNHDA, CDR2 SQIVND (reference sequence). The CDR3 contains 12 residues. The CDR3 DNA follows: TGTGCCAGTAGTATAGCTTTTGGGGAGCTGTTTTTT. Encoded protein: CASSIAFGELFF. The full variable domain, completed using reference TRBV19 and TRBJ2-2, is DGGITQSPKYLFRKEGQNVTLSCEQNLNHDAMYWYRQDPGQGLRLIYYSQIVNDFQKGDIAEGYSVSREKKESFPLTVTSAQKNPTAFYLCASSIAFGELFFGEGSRLTVL.

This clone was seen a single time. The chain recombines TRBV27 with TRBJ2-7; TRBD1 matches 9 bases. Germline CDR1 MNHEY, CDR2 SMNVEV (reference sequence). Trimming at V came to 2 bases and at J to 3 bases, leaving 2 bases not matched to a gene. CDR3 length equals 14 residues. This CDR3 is CASSLGQGYYEQYF. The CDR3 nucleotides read TGTGCCAGCAGTTTAGGACAGGGGTACTACGAGCAGTACTTC.

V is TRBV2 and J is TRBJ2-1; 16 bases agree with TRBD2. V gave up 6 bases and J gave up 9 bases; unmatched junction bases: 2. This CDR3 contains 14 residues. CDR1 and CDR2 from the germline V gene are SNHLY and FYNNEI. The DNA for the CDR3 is TGTGCCAGCAGGGGACTAGCGGGAGGGGGTGAGCAGTTCTTC. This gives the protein CASRGLAGGGEQFF.

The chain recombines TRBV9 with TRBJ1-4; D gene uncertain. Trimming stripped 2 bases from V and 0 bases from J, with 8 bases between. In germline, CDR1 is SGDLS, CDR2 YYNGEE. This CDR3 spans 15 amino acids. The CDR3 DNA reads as TGTGCCAGCAGCGTCTCTCCGGCAACTAATGAAAAACTGTTTTTT. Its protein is CASSVSPATNEKLFF.

The CDR3 sequence is CASRGGGQPQHF. The CDR3 DNA reads as TGTGCCAGCAGGGGGGGAGGTCAGCCCCAGCATTTT. The V gene is TRBV28, the J gene TRBJ1-5; possible D gene TRBD1, 5 bases. Trimming pared 6 bases from V and 6 bases from J, leaving 9 bases between. The CDR3 runs to 12 residues. CDR1 is MDHEN and CDR2 is SYDVKM in the germline V gene.